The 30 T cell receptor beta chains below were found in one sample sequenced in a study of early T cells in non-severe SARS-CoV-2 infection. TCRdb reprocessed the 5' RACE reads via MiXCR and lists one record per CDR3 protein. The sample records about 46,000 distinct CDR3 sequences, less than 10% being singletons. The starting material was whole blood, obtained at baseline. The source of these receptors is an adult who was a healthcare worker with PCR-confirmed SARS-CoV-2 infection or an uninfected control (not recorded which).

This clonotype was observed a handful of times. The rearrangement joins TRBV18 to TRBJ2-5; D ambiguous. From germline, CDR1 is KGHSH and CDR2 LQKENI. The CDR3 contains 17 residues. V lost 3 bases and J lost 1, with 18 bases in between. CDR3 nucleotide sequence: TGTGCCAGCTCACCTGGTTTGGCGACGGACCTCCAAGAGACCCAGTACTTC. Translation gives CASSPGLATDLQETQYF.

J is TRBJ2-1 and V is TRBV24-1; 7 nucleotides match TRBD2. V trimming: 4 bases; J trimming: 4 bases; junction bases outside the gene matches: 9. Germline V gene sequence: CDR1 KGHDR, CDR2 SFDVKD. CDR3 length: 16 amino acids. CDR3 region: CATSESTGGGYNEQFF. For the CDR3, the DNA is TGTGCCACCAGTGAGTCGACGGGAGGAGGGTACAATGAGCAGTTCTTC.

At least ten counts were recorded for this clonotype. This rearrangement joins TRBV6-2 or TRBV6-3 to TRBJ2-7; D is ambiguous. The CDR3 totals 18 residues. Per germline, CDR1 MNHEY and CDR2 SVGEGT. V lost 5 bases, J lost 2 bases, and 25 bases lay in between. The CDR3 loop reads CASSPDPRGPGFAYEQYF. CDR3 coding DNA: TGTGCCAGCAGTCCCGACCCCCGCGGCCCCGGGTTCGCCTACGAGCAGTACTTC.

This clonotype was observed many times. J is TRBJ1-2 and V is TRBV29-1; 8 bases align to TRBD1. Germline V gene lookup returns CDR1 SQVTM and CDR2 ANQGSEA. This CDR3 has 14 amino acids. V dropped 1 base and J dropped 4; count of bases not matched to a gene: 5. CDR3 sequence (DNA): TGCAGCGTTGAAGGGGACAGGACATCCTATGGCTACACCTTC. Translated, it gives CSVEGDRTSYGYTF.

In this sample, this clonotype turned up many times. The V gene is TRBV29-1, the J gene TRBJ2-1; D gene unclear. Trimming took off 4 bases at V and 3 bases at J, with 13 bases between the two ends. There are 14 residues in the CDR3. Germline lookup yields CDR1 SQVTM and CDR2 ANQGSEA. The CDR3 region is CSVGLTPGYNEQFF. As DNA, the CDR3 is TGCAGCGTTGGCTTAACCCCGGGCTACAATGAGCAGTTCTTC.

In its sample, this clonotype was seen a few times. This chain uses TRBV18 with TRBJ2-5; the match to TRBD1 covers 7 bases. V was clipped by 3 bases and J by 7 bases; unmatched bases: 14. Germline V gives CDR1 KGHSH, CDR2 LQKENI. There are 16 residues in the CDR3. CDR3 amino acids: CASSPRRDSIGVTQYF. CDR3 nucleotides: TGTGCCAGCTCACCCCGCCGGGACAGCATCGGGGTGACCCAGTACTTC.

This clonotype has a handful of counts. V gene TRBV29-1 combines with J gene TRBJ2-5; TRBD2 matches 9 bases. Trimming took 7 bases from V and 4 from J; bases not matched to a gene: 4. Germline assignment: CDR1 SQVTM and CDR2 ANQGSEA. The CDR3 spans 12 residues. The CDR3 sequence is CSGREGGETQYF. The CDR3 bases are TGCAGCGGGCGGGAGGGCGGAGAGACCCAGTACTTC.

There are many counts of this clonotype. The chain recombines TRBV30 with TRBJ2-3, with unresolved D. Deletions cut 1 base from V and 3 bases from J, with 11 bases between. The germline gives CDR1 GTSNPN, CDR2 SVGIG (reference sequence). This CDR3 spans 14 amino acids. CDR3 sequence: CAWSEPARTDTQYF. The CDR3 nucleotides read TGTGCCTGGAGTGAACCCGCGAGGACAGATACGCAGTATTTT.

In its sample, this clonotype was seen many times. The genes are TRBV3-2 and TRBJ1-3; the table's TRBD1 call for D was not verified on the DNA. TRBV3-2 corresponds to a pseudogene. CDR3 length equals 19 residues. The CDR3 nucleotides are TGTGCCAGCAGCCAAGACCCCAGGACAGGGCAAGGAGCCAGGAACACCATATATTTT. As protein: CASSQDPRTGQGARNTIYF.

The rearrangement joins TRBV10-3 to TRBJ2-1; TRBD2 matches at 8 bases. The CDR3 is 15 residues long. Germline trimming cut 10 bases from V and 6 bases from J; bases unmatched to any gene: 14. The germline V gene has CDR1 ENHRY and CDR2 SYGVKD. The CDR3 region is CATAWREEYSNEQFF. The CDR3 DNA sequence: TGTGCCACCGCCTGGCGGGAGGAATATAGCAATGAGCAGTTCTTC.

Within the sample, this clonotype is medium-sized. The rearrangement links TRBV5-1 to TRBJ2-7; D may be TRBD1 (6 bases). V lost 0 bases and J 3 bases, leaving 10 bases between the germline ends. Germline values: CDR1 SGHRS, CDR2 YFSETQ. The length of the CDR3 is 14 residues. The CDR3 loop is CASSLAAGDYEQYF. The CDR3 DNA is TGCGCCAGCAGCTTGGCCGCAGGGGACTACGAGCAGTACTTC.

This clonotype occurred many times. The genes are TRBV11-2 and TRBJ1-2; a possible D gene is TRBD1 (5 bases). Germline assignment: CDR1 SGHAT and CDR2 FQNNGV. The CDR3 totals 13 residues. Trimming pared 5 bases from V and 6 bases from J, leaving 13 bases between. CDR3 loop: CASSPSRADGYTF. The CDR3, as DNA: TGTGCCAGCAGCCCCTCCAGGGCTGATGGCTACACCTTC.

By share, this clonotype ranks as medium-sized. CDR3 sequence: CASAPLATNEKLFF. In nucleotides, the CDR3 is TGTGCCAGCGCTCCGCTTGCAACTAATGAAAAACTGTTTTTT. The rearrangement uses TRBV7-9 and TRBJ1-4, with no clear D. Germline CDR1 and CDR2: SEHNR and FQNEAQ (reference sequence). This CDR3 spans 14 amino acids. V was shortened by 8 bases and J by 0 bases, with 10 bases between the two germline ends.

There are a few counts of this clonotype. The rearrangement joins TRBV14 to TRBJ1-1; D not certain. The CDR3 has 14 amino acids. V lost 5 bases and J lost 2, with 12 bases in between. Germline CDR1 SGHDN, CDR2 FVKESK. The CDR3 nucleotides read TGTGCCAGCAGCGAAAACGAGTATAACACTGAAGCTTTCTTT. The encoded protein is CASSENEYNTEAFF.

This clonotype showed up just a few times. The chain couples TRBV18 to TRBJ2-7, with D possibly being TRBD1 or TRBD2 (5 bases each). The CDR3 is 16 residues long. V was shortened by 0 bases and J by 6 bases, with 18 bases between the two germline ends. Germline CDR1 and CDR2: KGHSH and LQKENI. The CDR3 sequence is CASSPPSGRVKGEQYF. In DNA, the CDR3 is TGTGCCAGCTCACCACCGAGCGGCAGGGTGAAGGGCGAGCAGTACTTC.

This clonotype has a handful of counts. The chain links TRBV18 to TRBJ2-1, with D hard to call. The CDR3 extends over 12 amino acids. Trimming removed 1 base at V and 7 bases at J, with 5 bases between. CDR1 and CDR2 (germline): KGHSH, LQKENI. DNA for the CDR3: TGTGCCAGCTCACCACTTGGAAATGAGCAGTTCTTC. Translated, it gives CASSPLGNEQFF.

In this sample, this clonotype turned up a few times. CDR3 sequence reads: CASSQDLTGGREQFF. For the CDR3, the DNA is TGCGCCAGCAGCCAAGATCTGACAGGGGGGCGGGAGCAGTTCTTC. The chain uses TRBV4-3 and TRBJ2-1, with TRBD1 matching 9 bases. Germline CDR1 is LGHNA and CDR2 is YSLEER. The CDR3 covers 15 residues. V shed 0 bases, J shed 10 bases, and the junction held 7 bases outside the gene matches.

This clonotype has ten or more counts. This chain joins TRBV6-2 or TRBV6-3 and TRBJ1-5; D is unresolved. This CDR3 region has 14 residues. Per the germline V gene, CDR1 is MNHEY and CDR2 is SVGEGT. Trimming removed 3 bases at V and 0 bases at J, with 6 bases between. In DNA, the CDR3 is TGTGCCAGCAGTTATTGGTATAGCAATCAGCCCCAGCATTTT. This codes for CASSYWYSNQPQHF.

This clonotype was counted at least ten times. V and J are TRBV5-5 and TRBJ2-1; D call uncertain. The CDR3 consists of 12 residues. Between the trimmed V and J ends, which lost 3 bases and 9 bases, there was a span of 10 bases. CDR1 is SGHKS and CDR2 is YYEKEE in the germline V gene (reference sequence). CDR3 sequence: CASSSVGTEQFF. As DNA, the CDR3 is TGTGCCAGCAGCTCAGTAGGCACTGAGCAGTTCTTC.

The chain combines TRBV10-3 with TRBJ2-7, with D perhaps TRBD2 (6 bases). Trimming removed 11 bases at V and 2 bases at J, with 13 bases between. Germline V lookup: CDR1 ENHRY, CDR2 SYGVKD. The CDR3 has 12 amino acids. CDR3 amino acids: CASRDPAYEQYF. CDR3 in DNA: TGTGCCTCGCGGGACCCTGCCTACGAGCAGTACTTC.

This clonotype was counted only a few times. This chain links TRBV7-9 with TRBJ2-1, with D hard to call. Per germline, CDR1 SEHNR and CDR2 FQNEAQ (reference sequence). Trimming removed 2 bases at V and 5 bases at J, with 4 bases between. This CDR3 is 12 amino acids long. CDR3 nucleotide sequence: TGTGCCAGCAGCTTAACGGACAATGAGCAGTTCTTC. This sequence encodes CASSLTDNEQFF. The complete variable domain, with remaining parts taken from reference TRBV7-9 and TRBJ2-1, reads DTGVSQNPRHKITKRGQNVTFRCDPISEHNRLYWYRQTLGQGPEFLTYFQNEAQLEKSRLLSDRFSAERPKGSFSTLEIQRTEQGDSAMYLCASSLTDNEQFFGPGTRLTVL.

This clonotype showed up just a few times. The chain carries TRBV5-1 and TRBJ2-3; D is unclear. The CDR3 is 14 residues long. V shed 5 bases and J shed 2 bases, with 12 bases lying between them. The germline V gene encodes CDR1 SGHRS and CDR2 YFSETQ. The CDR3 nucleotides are TGCGCCAGCAGTACCTTCGGGCCCACAGATACGCAGTATTTT. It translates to CASSTFGPTDTQYF.

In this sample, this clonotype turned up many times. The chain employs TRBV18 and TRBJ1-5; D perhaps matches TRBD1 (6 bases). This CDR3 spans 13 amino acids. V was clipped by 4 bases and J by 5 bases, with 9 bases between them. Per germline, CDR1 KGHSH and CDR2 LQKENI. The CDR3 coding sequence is TGTGCCAGCTCACGGAACAGGGATCAGCCCCAGCATTTT. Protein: CASSRNRDQPQHF. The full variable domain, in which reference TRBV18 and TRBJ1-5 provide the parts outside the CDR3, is NAGVMQNPRHLVRRRGQEARLRCSPMKGHSHVYWYRQLPEEGLKFMVYLQKENIIDESGMPKERFSAEFPKEGPSILRIQQVVRGDSAAYFCASSRNRDQPQHFGDGTRLSIL.

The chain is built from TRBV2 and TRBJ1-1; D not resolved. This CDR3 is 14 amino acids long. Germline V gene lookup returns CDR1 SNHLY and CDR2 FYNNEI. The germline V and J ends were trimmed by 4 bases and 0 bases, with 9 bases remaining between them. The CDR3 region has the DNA TGTGCCAGCAGTGGGTCCGCGATGAACACTGAAGCTTTCTTT. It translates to CASSGSAMNTEAFF.

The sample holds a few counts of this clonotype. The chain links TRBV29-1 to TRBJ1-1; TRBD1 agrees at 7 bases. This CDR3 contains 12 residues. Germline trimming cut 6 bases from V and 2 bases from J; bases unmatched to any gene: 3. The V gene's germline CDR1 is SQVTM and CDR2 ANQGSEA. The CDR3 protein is CSVGQANTEAFF. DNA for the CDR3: TGCAGCGTCGGACAGGCTAACACTGAAGCTTTCTTT.

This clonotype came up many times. This CDR3 reads CASSGGRMSSYNSPLHF. CDR3 bases: TGTGCCAGCTCTGGAGGGCGGATGAGCTCCTATAATTCACCCCTCCACTTT. V usage is TRBV13 and J usage is TRBJ1-6; no firm D call. Per germline, CDR1 PRHDT and CDR2 FYEKMQ (reference sequence). V was shortened by 8 bases and J by 0 bases, with 17 bases between the two germline ends. The length of the CDR3 is 17 residues.

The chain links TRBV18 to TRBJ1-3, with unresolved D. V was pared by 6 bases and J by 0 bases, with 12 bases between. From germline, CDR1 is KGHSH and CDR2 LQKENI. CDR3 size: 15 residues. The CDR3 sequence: CASSPGLFSGNTIYF. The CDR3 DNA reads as TGTGCCAGCTCCCCCGGACTGTTCTCTGGAAACACCATATATTTT.

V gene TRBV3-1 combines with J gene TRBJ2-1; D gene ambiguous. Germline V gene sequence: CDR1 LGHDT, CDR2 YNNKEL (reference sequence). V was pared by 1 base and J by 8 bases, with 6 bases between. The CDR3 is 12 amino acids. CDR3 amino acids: CASSQGSYEQFF. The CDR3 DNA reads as TGTGCCAGCAGCCAAGGTTCGTATGAGCAGTTCTTC.

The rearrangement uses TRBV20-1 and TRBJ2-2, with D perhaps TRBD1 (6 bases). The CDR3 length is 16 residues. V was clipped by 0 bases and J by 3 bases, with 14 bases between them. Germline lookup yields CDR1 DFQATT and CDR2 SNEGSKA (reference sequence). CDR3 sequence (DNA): TGCAGTGCTAGAGATAGGCGCAGGGGCGACACCGGGGAGCTGTTTTTT. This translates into CSARDRRRGDTGELFF.

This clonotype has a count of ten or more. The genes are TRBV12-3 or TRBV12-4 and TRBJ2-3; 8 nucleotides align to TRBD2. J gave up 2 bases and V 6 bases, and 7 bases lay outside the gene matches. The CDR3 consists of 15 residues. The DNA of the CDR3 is TGTGCCAGCAGATTGGGACTAGGGGACACAGATACGCAGTATTTT. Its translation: CASRLGLGDTDTQYF.